Listed below are T cell receptor beta chains from one sample, sequenced in a study of Graves' ophthalmopathy and Graves' hyperthyroidism. Via MiXCR, TCRdb re-called the multiplex PCR reads, giving one row per CDR3 protein. The sample consists of 400,000 or so distinct CDR3 sequences, 15% of them appearing once. Specimen: peripheral blood. The receptors stem from a woman between 18 and 29 years old with stable Graves' hyperthyroidism. CDR3s leave out the opening cysteine and the closing phenylalanine or tryptophan.

V gene,CDR3 protein
TRBV20-1,SARDPTGGHQPQH
TRBV19,ASSVRNPFGEQY
TRBV11-2,ASSLVWTPEVRQY
TRBV6-1,ASSEGYGLGEQY
TRBV7-2,ASSMTGGVTEAF
TRBV2,ASSEGGRFTEAF
TRBV5-1,ASTNWGGGTEETQY
TRBV28,ASTATPGTTYEQY
TRBV5-6,ASSLGERSPLH
TRBV6-5,ASSYADGSTEAF
TRBV18,ASSPPLVWEAF
TRBV6-2/TRBV6-3,ASRAGQGGKNIQY
TRBV7-9,ASSLEGPEAF
TRBV19,ASSIRTGGSRNQPQH